The 12 T cell receptor beta chains in this list originate from one sample, sequenced in a study of cytomegalovirus exposure and HLA in healthy donors. Sequencing was performed with immunoSEQ multiplex PCR; in TCRdb, only in-frame clones are kept and a portion is missing. This table holds 68,000 or so clones, about 96% found once. The sequenced material came from PBMCs. The receptors derive from a man between 18 and 35 years old in good health and CMV-seronegative.

This chain uses TRBV7-6 with TRBJ1-2; D call uncertain. Trimming cost V 1 base and J 1 base, with 13 bases left between them. CDR3 length equals 16 residues. Germline values: CDR1 SGHVS, CDR2 FNYEAQ. CDR3 bases: TGTGCCAGCAGCTTAGGGGGAGACGGGGATAACTATGGCTACACCTTC. This gives the protein CASSLGGDGDNYGYTF.

The V and J genes are TRBV6-5 and TRBJ2-5; D is possibly TRBD2 (5 bases). The CDR3 length is 12 residues. The germline V gene has CDR1 MNHEY and CDR2 SVGAGI. V lost 6 bases, J lost 5 bases, and 10 bases lay in between. The CDR3 loop is CASRSSRETQYF. The CDR3, as DNA: TGTGCCAGCAGGTCTAGCAGGGAGACCCAGTACTTC.

The chain uses TRBV2 and TRBJ2-3, with D tentatively TRBD2 (5 bases). Trimming took off 6 bases at V and 1 base at J, with 5 bases between the two ends. The length of the CDR3 is 12 residues. CDR1 is SNHLY and CDR2 is FYNNEI in the germline V gene. DNA for the CDR3: TGTGCCAGCAGCGGGGGCACAGATACGCAGTATTTT. Its translation: CASSGGTDTQYF.

The chain combines TRBV19 with TRBJ1-1; D possibly corresponds to TRBD1 (5 bases). Trimming took off 6 bases at V and 8 bases at J, with 22 bases between the two ends. The CDR3 totals 15 residues. The germline CDR1 and CDR2 sequences are LNHDA and SQIVND (reference sequence). CDR3 amino acids: CASRPWQGKNQEAFF. CDR3 DNA sequence: TGTGCCAGTAGGCCCTGGCAGGGAAAAAACCAAGAAGCTTTCTTT.

This clone has just one count. This chain connects TRBV6-6 to TRBJ1-5; tentative D call: TRBD1 (5 bases). Germline lookup yields CDR1 MNHNY and CDR2 SVGAGI (reference sequence). CDR3 length: 16 residues. The germline V and J ends were trimmed by 2 bases and 3 bases, with 14 bases remaining between them. The CDR3 protein is CASSYNKGGANQPQHF. The CDR3 nucleotides read TGTGCCAGCAGTTACAATAAGGGAGGGGCCAATCAGCCCCAGCATTTT.

V is TRBV5-1 and J is TRBJ2-7, with D perhaps matching TRBD2 (6 bases). V was pared by 0 bases and J by 2 bases, with 12 bases between. Germline values: CDR1 SGHRS, CDR2 YFSETQ. CDR3 size: 15 residues. The CDR3 protein is CASSLAGTPAYEQYF. CDR3 nucleotides: TGCGCCAGCAGCTTGGCCGGGACTCCCGCCTACGAGCAGTACTTC.

This chain links TRBV27 with TRBJ1-2, with 9 bases lining up with TRBD1. This CDR3 is 14 amino acids long. V shed 6 bases and J 8 bases; nucleotides not matched to a gene: 10. Looked up from germline, CDR1 is MNHEY and CDR2 is SMNVEV (reference sequence). DNA of the CDR3: TGTGCCAGCAGAAGACCGGGACAGGGCTACGGCTACACCTTC. Translated, it gives CASRRPGQGYGYTF.

V and J are TRBV7-2 and TRBJ2-3; no clear D. With 1 base removed from V and 0 bases from J, the gap between germline ends came to 11 bases. The CDR3 runs 16 residues. Germline CDR1 and CDR2: SGHTA and FQGNSA. The CDR3 loop is CASSLGSSVSTDTQYF. The CDR3 region has the DNA TGTGCCAGCAGCTTAGGATCTTCGGTTAGCACAGATACGCAGTATTTT.

V usage is TRBV7-8 and J usage is TRBJ1-3; D gene ambiguous. This CDR3 has 15 residues. Trimming removed 1 base from V and 1 base from J, with 8 bases in between. Germline V lookup: CDR1 SGHVS, CDR2 FQNEAQ. The CDR3 spells CASSLVAGSGNTIYF. In DNA, the CDR3 is TGTGCCAGCAGCTTAGTGGCCGGGTCTGGAAACACCATATATTTT.

The chain is built from TRBV5-4 and TRBJ1-1, with 7 positions matching TRBD1. Germline assignment: CDR1 SGHNT and CDR2 YYREEE (reference sequence). The CDR3 contains 14 residues. With V trimmed by 4 bases and J by 5 bases, 8 bases remained unmatched. The CDR3 sequence: CASSLSTGTTEAFF. Written as DNA, the CDR3 is TGTGCCAGCAGCCTTTCGACAGGGACGACTGAAGCTTTCTTT.

Details on this clone: At one of its ends the junction is not consistent with the germline gene, which may arise from a read error. The chain couples TRBV7-7 to TRBJ2-5, with TRBD1 as a possible D gene (6 bases). In germline, CDR1 is SSHAT, CDR2 FNYEAQ (reference sequence). The CDR3 covers 14 residues. The CDR3 region has the DNA TGTGCTAGCAGTCTGGACAGCCTCCAAGAGACCCAGTACTTC. Translated, it gives CASSLDSLQETQYF.

The chain links TRBV27 to TRBJ2-2, with D perhaps TRBD2 (6 bases). CDR3 length: 16 residues. Trimming shortened V by 4 bases and J by 2 bases, and 14 bases separated the two germline ends. Per germline, CDR1 MNHEY and CDR2 SMNVEV (reference sequence). As DNA, the CDR3 is TGTGCCAGCAGTTCGTACGGAGGGATTAACACCGGGGAGCTGTTTTTT. It specifies CASSSYGGINTGELFF.